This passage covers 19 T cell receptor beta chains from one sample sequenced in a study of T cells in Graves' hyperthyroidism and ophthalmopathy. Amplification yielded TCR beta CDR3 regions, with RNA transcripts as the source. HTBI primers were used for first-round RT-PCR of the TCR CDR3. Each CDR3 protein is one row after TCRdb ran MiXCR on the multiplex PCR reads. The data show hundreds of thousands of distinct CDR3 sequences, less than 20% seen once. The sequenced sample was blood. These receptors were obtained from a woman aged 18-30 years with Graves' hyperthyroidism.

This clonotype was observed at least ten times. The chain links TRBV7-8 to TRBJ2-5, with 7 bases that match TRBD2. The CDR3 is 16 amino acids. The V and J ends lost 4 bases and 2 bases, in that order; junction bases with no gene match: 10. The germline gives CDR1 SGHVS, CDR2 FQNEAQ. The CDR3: CASSSPLAGGQETQYF. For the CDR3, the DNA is TGTGCCAGCAGCTCCCCATTAGCGGGCGGGCAAGAGACCCAGTACTTC.

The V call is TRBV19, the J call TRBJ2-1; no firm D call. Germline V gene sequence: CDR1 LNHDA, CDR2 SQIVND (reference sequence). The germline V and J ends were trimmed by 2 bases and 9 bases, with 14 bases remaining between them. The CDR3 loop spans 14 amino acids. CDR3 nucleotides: TGTGCCAGTAGTATAAACAGCCCAATGAGTGAGCAGTTCTTC. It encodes CASSINSPMSEQFF.

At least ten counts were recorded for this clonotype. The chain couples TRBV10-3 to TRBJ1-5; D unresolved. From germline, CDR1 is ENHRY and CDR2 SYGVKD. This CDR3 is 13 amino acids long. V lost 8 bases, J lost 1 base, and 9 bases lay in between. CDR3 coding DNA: TGTGCCATCGCGGGTTCCAGCAATCAGCCCCAGCATTTT. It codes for CAIAGSSNQPQHF.

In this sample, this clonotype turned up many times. DNA for the CDR3: TGTGCCAGCTCACCGCCCGGGGCCGACGATACGCAGTATTTT. Translation gives CASSPPGADDTQYF. The chain has TRBV18 and TRBJ2-3; D assignment may be TRBD1 or TRBD2 (5 bases each). The CDR3 has 14 residues. V lost 3 bases and J lost 6, with 13 bases in between. Looked up from germline, CDR1 is KGHSH and CDR2 is LQKENI.

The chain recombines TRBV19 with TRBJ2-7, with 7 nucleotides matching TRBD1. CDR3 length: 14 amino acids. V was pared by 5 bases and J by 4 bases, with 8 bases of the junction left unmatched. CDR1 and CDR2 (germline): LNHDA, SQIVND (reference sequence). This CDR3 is CASSPSTGYYEQYF. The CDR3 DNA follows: TGTGCCAGTAGTCCATCGACAGGGTATTACGAGCAGTACTTC.

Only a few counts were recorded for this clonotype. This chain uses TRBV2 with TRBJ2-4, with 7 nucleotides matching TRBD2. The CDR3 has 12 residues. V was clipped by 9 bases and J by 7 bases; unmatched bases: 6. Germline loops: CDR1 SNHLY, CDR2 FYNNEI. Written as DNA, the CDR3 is TGTGCCAGTTGGACTAGTCGTAACATTCAGTACTTC. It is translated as CASWTSRNIQYF.

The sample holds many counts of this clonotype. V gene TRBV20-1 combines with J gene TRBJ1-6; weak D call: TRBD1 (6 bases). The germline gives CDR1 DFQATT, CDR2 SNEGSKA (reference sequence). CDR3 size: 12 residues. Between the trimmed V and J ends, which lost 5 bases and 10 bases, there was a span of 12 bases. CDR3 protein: CSAWGRGSPLHF. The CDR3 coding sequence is TGCAGTGCTTGGGGCAGGGGCTCACCCCTCCACTTT.

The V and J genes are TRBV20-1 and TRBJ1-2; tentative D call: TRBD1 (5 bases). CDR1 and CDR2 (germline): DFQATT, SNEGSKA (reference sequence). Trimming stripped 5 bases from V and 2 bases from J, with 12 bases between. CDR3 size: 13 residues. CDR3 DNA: TGCAGTGCTGCCGGGGCGGCGAACTATGGCTACACCTTC. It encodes CSAAGAANYGYTF.

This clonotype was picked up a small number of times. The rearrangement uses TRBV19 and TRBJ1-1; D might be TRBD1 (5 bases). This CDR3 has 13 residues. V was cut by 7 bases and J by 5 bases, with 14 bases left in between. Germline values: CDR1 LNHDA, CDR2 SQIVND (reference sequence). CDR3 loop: CASIGARKTEAFF. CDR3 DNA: TGTGCCAGTATAGGGGCTAGAAAAACTGAAGCTTTCTTT.

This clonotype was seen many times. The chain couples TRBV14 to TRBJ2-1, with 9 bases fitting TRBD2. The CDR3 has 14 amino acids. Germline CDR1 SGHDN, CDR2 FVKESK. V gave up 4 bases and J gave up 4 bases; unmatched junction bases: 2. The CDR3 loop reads CASSRSGGYNEQFF. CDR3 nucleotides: TGTGCCAGCAGCCGTAGCGGGGGTTACAATGAGCAGTTCTTC.

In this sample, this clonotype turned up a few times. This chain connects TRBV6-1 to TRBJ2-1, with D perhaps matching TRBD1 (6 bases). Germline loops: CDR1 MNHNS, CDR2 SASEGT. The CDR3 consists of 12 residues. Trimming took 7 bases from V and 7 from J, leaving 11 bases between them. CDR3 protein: CASTLGANEQFF. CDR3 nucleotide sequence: TGTGCCAGCACCCTGGGGGCAAATGAGCAGTTCTTC.

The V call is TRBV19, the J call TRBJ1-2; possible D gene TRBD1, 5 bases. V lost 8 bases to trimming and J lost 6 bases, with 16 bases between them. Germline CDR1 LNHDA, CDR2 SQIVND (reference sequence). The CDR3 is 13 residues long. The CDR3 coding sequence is TGTGCCAGTCATATCCGCCAAGGGGATGGCTACACCTTC. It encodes CASHIRQGDGYTF.

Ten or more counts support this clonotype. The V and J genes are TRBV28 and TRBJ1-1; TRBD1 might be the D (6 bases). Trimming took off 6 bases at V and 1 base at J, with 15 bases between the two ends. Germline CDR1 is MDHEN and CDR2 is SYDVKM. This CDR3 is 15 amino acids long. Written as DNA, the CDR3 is TGTGCCAGCAGCCCGCCGGGACAAACGAACACTGAAGCTTTCTTT. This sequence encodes CASSPPGQTNTEAFF.

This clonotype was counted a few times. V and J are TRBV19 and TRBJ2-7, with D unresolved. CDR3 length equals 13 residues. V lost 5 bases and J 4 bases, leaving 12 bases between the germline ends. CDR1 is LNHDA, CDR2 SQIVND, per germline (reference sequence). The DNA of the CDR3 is TGTGCCAGTAGTCCAGACATAAGATACGAGCAGTACTTC. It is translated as CASSPDIRYEQYF.

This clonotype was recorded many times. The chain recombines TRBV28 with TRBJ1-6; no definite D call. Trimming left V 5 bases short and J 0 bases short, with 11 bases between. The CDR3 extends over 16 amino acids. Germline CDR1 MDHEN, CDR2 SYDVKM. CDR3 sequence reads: CASSPSGSSYNSPLHF. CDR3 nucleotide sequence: TGTGCCAGCAGTCCCTCTGGGAGCTCCTATAATTCACCCCTCCACTTT.

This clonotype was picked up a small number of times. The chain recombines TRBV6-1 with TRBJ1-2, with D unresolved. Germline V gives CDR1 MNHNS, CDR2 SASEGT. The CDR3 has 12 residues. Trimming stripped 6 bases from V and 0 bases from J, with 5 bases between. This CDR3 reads CASSNSNYGYTF. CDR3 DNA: TGTGCCAGCAGCAACTCTAACTATGGCTACACCTTC.

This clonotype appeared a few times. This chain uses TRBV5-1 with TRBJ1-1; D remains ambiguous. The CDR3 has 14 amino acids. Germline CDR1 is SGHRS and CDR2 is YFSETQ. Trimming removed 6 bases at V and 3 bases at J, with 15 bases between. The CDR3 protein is CASTMDGPYTEAFF. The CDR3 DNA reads TGCGCCAGCACCATGGACGGACCTTACACTGAAGCTTTCTTT.

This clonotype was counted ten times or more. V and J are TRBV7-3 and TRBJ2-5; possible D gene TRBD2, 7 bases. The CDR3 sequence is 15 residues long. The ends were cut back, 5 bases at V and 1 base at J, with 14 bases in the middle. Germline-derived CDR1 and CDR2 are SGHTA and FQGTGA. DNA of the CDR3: TGTGCCAGCAGCAACGCGGGGGCGGTCCAAGAGACCCAGTACTTC. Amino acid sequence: CASSNAGAVQETQYF.

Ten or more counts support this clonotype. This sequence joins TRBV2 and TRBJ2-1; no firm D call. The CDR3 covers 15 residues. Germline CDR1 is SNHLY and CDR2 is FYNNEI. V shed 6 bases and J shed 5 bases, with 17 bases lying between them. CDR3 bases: TGTGCCAGCAGCGGAATTCCTTGGGGTAACAATGAGCAGTTCTTC. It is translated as CASSGIPWGNNEQFF.